This T cell receptor (beta chain) was retrieved from a study of control samples from healthy donors and cancer patients. The data were produced by immunoSEQ multiplex PCR, yet TCRdb's version contains in-frame clones alone and is incomplete. The sample has approximately 71,000 clones, under 90% seen once. Between the trimmed V and J ends, which lost 1 base and 1 base, there was a span of 14 bases. The CDR3 runs to 17 residues. The germline V gene has CDR1 LGHDT and CDR2 YNNKEL (reference sequence). The sample was PBMCs. The chain uses TRBV3-1 (or the pseudogene TRBV3-2) and TRBJ1-3; D remains ambiguous. The sequence came from a man aged 55 to 69 with lung cancer. The DNA for the CDR3 is TGTGCCAGCAGCCAAGTGAGGAGTACACCTTCTGGAAACACCATATATTTT. Protein product: CASSQVRSTPSGNTIYF.